The next 13 T cell receptor beta chains were all read from a single sample in a study. TCRdb ran MiXCR on the RT-PCR reads and lists one entry per CDR3 protein. The sample includes 550,000 to 750,000 distinct CDR3 sequences, 14% of them seen just once. The material sequenced was memory CD4+ T cells from blood. All receptors derive from a female donor in good health, serving as a healthy control.

This chain uses TRBV7-7 with TRBJ2-5; 14 bases match TRBD2. Germline V gene lookup returns CDR1 SSHAT and CDR2 FNYEAQ (reference sequence). After removal of 5 bases from V and 3 bases from J, the junction contained 11 bases not matched to a gene. The CDR3 runs 18 residues. The CDR3 protein is CASSKLPVTSGREETQYF. The CDR3 DNA reads TGTGCCAGCAGCAAACTCCCGGTGACTAGCGGGAGGGAAGAGACCCAGTACTTC.

This clonotype was found many times. V is TRBV6-5 and J is TRBJ2-7, with D maybe TRBD1 (6 bases). V dropped 8 bases and J dropped 5 bases, with 22 bases sitting between them. This CDR3 spans 15 amino acids. Per the germline V gene, CDR1 is MNHEY and CDR2 is SVGAGI. CDR3 bases: TGTGCCAGCGGGAACCGACAGGTCTCGGGCCACGAGCAGTACTTC. It yields the protein CASGNRQVSGHEQYF.

The table lists this clonotype with a few counts. This rearrangement joins TRBV5-1 to TRBJ2-3; perhaps TRBD1 as D (6 bases). Germline V gene data show CDR1 as SGHRS and CDR2 as YFSETQ. V lost 4 bases to trimming and J lost 0 bases, with 18 bases between them. The CDR3 totals 17 residues. This chain's CDR3 is CASSATAGDPSTDTQYF. The CDR3 coding sequence is TGCGCCAGCAGCGCAACTGCAGGGGACCCTAGCACAGATACGCAGTATTTT.

The CDR3 DNA reads as TGCGCCAGCAGCGGAGGCGCAGCTCCCCCCGAGACCCAGTACTTC. Its translation: CASSGGAAPPETQYF. The rearrangement joins TRBV5-1 to TRBJ2-5; D perhaps matches TRBD2 (5 bases). This CDR3 spans 15 amino acids. Germline V gives CDR1 SGHRS, CDR2 YFSETQ. With 4 bases removed from V and 5 bases from J, the gap between germline ends came to 18 bases.

This clonotype was recorded many times. V gene TRBV20-1 combines with J gene TRBJ2-5; TRBD2 matches 8 bases. With V trimmed by 0 bases and J by 0 bases, 6 bases remained unmatched. Germline V gene data show CDR1 as DFQATT and CDR2 as SNEGSKA (reference sequence). This CDR3 is built from 16 residues. The CDR3: CSARDLVAGHQETQYF. DNA of the CDR3: TGCAGTGCTAGAGATTTGGTAGCGGGACACCAAGAGACCCAGTACTTC.

This clonotype was seen a few times. This chain joins TRBV5-6 and TRBJ2-7, with D maybe TRBD2 (5 bases). This CDR3 contains 15 residues. Trimming removed 2 bases from V and 1 base from J, with 13 bases in between. Germline V gene data show CDR1 as SGHDT and CDR2 as YYEEEE. The CDR3 protein is CASSFGLSQSYEQYF. The CDR3 DNA is TGTGCCAGCAGCTTCGGACTGAGTCAGTCCTACGAGCAGTACTTC.

The chain carries TRBV24-1 and TRBJ2-1; either TRBD1 or TRBD2 may fit D (6 bases each). This CDR3 has 15 amino acids. The V and J ends lost 1 base and 7 bases respectively, with 13 bases between them. The germline V gene has CDR1 KGHDR and CDR2 SFDVKD. The chain's CDR3 is CATSDFRGRANEQFF. CDR3 DNA: TGTGCCACCAGTGATTTTCGGGGGCGCGCGAATGAGCAGTTCTTC.

The genes are TRBV11-2 and TRBJ2-3; weak D call: TRBD2 (5 bases). Trimming took off 5 bases at V and 2 bases at J, with 17 bases between the two ends. The CDR3 covers 16 residues. Germline V gene lookup returns CDR1 SGHAT and CDR2 FQNNGV. This CDR3 is CASSAFRTGFTDTQYF. CDR3 DNA: TGTGCCAGCAGCGCATTCCGGACTGGTTTCACAGATACGCAGTATTTT.

This clonotype was counted at least ten times. The chain couples TRBV6-5 to TRBJ2-5; D is possibly TRBD2 (5 bases). Per the germline V gene, CDR1 is MNHEY and CDR2 is SVGAGI. V lost 6 bases to trimming and J lost 1 base, with 15 bases between them. The CDR3 has 15 amino acids. As DNA, the CDR3 is TGTGCCAGCAGCCCTTTTATGGGGAGCCAAGAGACCCAGTACTTC. This translates into CASSPFMGSQETQYF.

This clonotype was counted at least ten times. The chain links TRBV6-1 to TRBJ2-7; TRBD1 or TRBD2 may be the D gene (5 bases each). Germline assignment: CDR1 MNHNS and CDR2 SASEGT. The length of the CDR3 is 14 residues. V was cut by 4 bases and J by 0 bases, with 10 bases left in between. CDR3 in amino acids: CASSVEGPSYEQYF. CDR3 nucleotides: TGTGCCAGCAGTGTTGAGGGACCCTCCTACGAGCAGTACTTC.

About this clonotype itself: A much larger clone differs from this one at a single base, so this may be a read error. The chain employs TRBV12-3 or TRBV12-4 and TRBJ1-2; D is unclear. The CDR3 contains 12 residues. In nucleotides, the CDR3 is TGTGACACCCAGTCCAGGCTGGGTGGCTACACCTTC. Protein sequence: CDTQSRLGGYTF.

Turning to this clonotype: This may arise from a read error, as a much more abundant clone is one base away. The chain carries TRBV7-2 and TRBJ1-2, with 7 bases identical to TRBD1. This CDR3 has 14 residues. From germline, CDR1 is SGHTA and CDR2 FQGNSA. The V segment lost 6 bases and the J segment 7 bases; nucleotides outside the gene matches: 11. CDR3 DNA sequence: TGTGCCAGCAGAATCGGAAAGGGGGCGACTGGCTACACCTTC. Its translation is CASRIGKGATGYTF.

This clonotype was counted only a few times. The rearrangement links TRBV2 to TRBJ1-1; D remains ambiguous. V lost 2 bases to trimming and J lost 0 bases, with 7 bases between them. Germline CDR1 is SNHLY and CDR2 is FYNNEI. The length of the CDR3 is 14 residues. The CDR3, as DNA: TGTGCCAGCAGTGAACTCAGGTTGAACACTGAAGCTTTCTTT. It is translated as CASSELRLNTEAFF.